This T cell receptor (beta chain) was captured by sequencing in a study of post-analysis software for immune sequencing data. In the study overall: Some patients lacked subtype; others had relapsing-remitting, secondary progressive or progressive-relapsing disease. The study, taken as a whole, reports: Same-batch samples co-clustered strongly by F measure. Patients had higher frequencies than controls of roughly five TRBV segments, including TRBV5-6, TRBV5-1 and TRBV20-1.

V was clipped by 7 bases and J by 3 bases, with 9 bases between them. The length of the CDR3 is 12 residues. CDR1 SGHNT and CDR2 YENEEA come from the germline V gene. This clonotype was picked up a small number of times. Its antigen is still unknown. Prepared TCR beta cDNA libraries contained unique molecular identifiers. TCRdb independently ran MiXCR on the PCR reads; one entry per CDR3 protein. The profile covers 650,000 to 900,000 distinct CDR3 sequences, with 46% appearing a single time and approximately 5% taken by the ten largest. Specimen: blood. This receptor was identified in a girl aged 10 to 17 with multiple sclerosis. V and J are TRBV11-3 and TRBJ1-1; no reliable D call. CDR3 in DNA: TGTGCCAGCACGGGTTGGGACACTGAAGCTTTCTTT. As protein: CASTGWDTEAFF.